The entry below gives a single T cell receptor beta chain sequence along with its context. Its specificity is unknown. CDR1 and CDR2 from the germline V gene are MNHNS and SASEGT. V shed 7 bases, J shed 3 bases, and the junction held 9 bases outside the gene matches. CDR3 length equals 15 residues. The source of the sample is a study of shared clonotypes between healthy human individuals. Study findings and constraints: It was anticipated that sequencing depth would influence how many clonotypes donors shared.

Those who donated, Caucasian adults without exception, all lived in Nashville, Tennessee. Here immunoSEQ multiplex PCR was the method, and the copy in TCRdb shows in-frame clones only, minus some. The data show about 2,500,000 clones, with around nine tenths seen just once and around 0.14% held by the top ten. What was sequenced was naive CD4+ T cells sorted from blood. Subset reported: CD45RA+ positively selected. The source is a man younger than 30 in good health. V gene TRBV6-1 combines with J gene TRBJ2-5; 9 nucleotides agree with TRBD1. This chain's CDR3 is CASIKPTGGEETQYF. CDR3 DNA: TGTGCCAGCATTAAACCCACAGGGGGCGAAGAGACCCAGTACTTC.